This TCR beta chain was captured by sequencing in a study of blood T cell repertoires in COVID-19. Study-level background: The cDNA or gDNA used as material had been derived from T cells, B-cell-depleted T cells, or PBMCs.

Data came from immunoSEQ multiplex PCR; TCRdb stores just in-frame clones and leaves some out. The data show fewer than 350,000 clones, around nine tenths seen once. Recovered status applied to Cohort 3 donors who had two consecutive negative PCRs. It also applied to those with clearance or with symptom resolution. Germline loops: CDR1 KGHSH, CDR2 LQKENI. The ends lost 3 bases at V and 7 bases at J; junction bases unmatched: 10. CDR3 length: 16 amino acids. The chain employs TRBV18 and TRBJ2-1; TRBD2 aligns across 9 bases. Sequenced material: PBMCs or T cells enriched from blood (not recorded which). This receptor was taken from a man in his sixties who had recovered from COVID-19. The CDR3 coding sequence is TGTGCCAGCTCACCGCGCTCGGCTAGCGGGACGAATGAGCAGTTCTTC. It encodes CASSPRSASGTNEQFF. The complete variable domain, with remaining parts taken from reference TRBV18 and TRBJ2-1, reads NAGVMQNPRHLVRRRGQEARLRCSPMKGHSHVYWYRQLPEEGLKFMVYLQKENIIDESGMPKERFSAEFPKEGPSILRIQQVVRGDSAAYFCASSPRSASGTNEQFFGPGTRLTVL.